The clone carrying this T cell receptor (beta chain) was recorded a few times. The antigen remains undetermined. Cells stained for CD3, CD4, CD8, CD45RA, CD27 and viability were sorted into four CD45RA/CD27 subsets. Both TRBC1 and TRBC2 were covered by a beta constant-region primer of two equimolar oligonucleotides. The ligated cDNA underwent four PCR rounds using SP2 and nested alpha and beta constant-region primers. In TCRdb, the UMI-ligation and nested PCR reads were re-called with MiXCR into one record per CDR3 protein. The sample lists under 150,000 distinct CDR3 sequences; roughly a fifth were seen once. The source of the sample is a study of naive and memory T cell subsets. The CDR3 runs 17 residues. Germline assignment: CDR1 SEHNR and CDR2 FQNEAQ (reference sequence). J was trimmed by 5 bases and V by 2 bases; bases with no gene match: 11. Study-wide points: Possibly reflecting memory cells re-expressing CD45RA, a few larger clonotypes occurred in naive repertoires, especially CD8. Between naive and memory subsets, TCR abundance power law exponents differed. Findings for naive and memory subsets could not be checked against ground truth.

The chain employs TRBV7-9 and TRBJ1-4, with TRBD1 matching over 7 bases. The sample consisted of naive CD8+ T cells from blood. The sequence came from a human donor in good health. Written as DNA, the CDR3 is TGTGCCAGCAGCTTACTAGAATCGGGACAGCGAAATGAAAAACTGTTTTTT. Its translation: CASSLLESGQRNEKLFF.